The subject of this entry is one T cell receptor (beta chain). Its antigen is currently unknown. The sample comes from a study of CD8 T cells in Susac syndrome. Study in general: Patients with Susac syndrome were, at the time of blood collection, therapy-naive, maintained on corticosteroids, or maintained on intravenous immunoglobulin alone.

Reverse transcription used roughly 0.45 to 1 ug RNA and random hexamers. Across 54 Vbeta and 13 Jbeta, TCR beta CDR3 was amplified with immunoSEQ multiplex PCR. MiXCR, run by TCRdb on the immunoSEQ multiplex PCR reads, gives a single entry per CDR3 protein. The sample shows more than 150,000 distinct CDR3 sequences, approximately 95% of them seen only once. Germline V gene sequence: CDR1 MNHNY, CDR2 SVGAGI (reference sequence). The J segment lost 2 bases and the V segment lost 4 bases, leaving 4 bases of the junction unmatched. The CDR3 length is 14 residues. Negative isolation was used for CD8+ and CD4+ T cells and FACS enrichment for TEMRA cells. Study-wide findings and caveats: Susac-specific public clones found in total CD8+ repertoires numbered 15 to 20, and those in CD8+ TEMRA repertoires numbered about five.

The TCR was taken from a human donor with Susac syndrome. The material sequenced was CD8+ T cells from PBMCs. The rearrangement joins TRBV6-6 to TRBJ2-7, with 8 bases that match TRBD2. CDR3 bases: TGTGCCAGCAGTTTAGGACTAGCCGCCTACGAGCAGTACTTC. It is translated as CASSLGLAAYEQYF.